The 22 T cell receptor beta chains in this list originate from one sample, sequenced in a study of T cell responses to AZD1222 COVID-19 vaccine. Method: immunoSEQ multiplex PCR; TCRdb's copy keeps in-frame clones and lacks some. Here the sample spans around 150,000 clones, 80% to 95% being singletons. Sequencing used peripheral blood, obtained 28 days after the second AZD1222 dose. The receptors shown here come from an adult who received the AZD1222 COVID-19 vaccine.

This chain joins TRBV2 and TRBJ2-2; the D gene is possibly TRBD2 (5 bases). CDR3 size: 15 residues. Germline V gene data show CDR1 as SNHLY and CDR2 as FYNNEI. Deletions cut 6 bases from V and 6 bases from J, with 17 bases between. The CDR3 spells CASRRPGSLPGELFF. CDR3 bases: TGTGCCAGCAGACGTCCGGGGAGCCTTCCCGGGGAGCTGTTTTTT.

V is TRBV19 and J is TRBJ2-4; 9 nucleotides match TRBD1. Trimming at V came to 3 bases and at J to 9 bases, leaving 9 bases not matched to a gene. This CDR3 has 15 amino acids. Germline CDR1 and CDR2: LNHDA and SQIVND (reference sequence). The CDR3 loop is CASSIPGQGLGIQYF. CDR3 DNA sequence: TGTGCCAGTAGTATCCCGGGACAGGGTTTAGGCATTCAGTACTTC.

The CDR3 protein is CAWFKGNTEAFF. CDR3 DNA sequence: TGTGCCTGGTTTAAAGGGAACACTGAAGCTTTCTTT. V gene TRBV30 combines with J gene TRBJ1-1; D gene unclear. Trimming removed 5 bases from V and 1 base from J, with 8 bases in between. The CDR3 has 12 residues. The germline V gene has CDR1 GTSNPN and CDR2 SVGIG (reference sequence).

The chain joins TRBV9 to TRBJ2-1; no clear D gene. Trimming removed 3 bases at V and 6 bases at J, with 7 bases between. CDR1 is SGDLS, CDR2 YYNGEE, per germline. The CDR3 is 12 amino acids. CDR3 DNA sequence: TGTGCCAGCAGCGGATCTAGCAATGAGCAGTTCTTC. Its translation is CASSGSSNEQFF. The full variable domain, completed using reference TRBV9 and TRBJ2-1, is DSGVTQTPKHLITATGQRVTLRCSPRSGDLSVYWYQQSLDQGLQFLIQYYNGEERAKGNILERFSAQQFPDLHSELNLSSLELGDSALYFCASSGSSNEQFFGPGTRLTVL.

The chain uses TRBV5-1 and TRBJ1-3; no clear D. There are 16 residues in the CDR3. V lost 2 bases to trimming and J lost 1 base, with 13 bases between them. From germline, CDR1 is SGHRS and CDR2 YFSETQ. Here the CDR3 DNA reads TGCGCCAGCAGCTTCGATTCGGCGGGTTCTGGAAACACCATATATTTT. Translation: CASSFDSAGSGNTIYF.

The chain has TRBV7-2 and TRBJ2-1; 11 bases map to TRBD2. CDR3 length: 14 amino acids. CDR1 and CDR2 from the germline V gene are SGHTA and FQGNSA. After removal of 10 bases from V and 5 bases from J, the junction contained 7 bases not matched to a gene. CDR3 coding DNA: TGTGCCAAACCTTTGACTAGCGGGGACAATGAGCAGTTCTTC. This gives the protein CAKPLTSGDNEQFF. Complete variable domain (other parts from reference TRBV7-2 and TRBJ2-1): GAGVSQSPSNKVTEKGKDVELRCDPISGHTALYWYRQSLGQGLEFLIYFQGNSAPDKSGLPSDRFSAERTGGSVSTLTIQRTQQEDSAVYLCAKPLTSGDNEQFFGPGTRLTVL.

V and J are TRBV24-1 and TRBJ1-2, with 7 nucleotides matching TRBD1. After removal of 4 bases from V and 7 bases from J, the junction contained 5 bases not matched to a gene. CDR3 size: 13 residues. Per germline, CDR1 KGHDR and CDR2 SFDVKD. DNA for the CDR3: TGTGCCACCAGTGAGGAGGGGGCGGGTGGCTACACCTTC. Translation gives CATSEEGAGGYTF.

V is TRBV29-1 and J is TRBJ2-3, with D maybe TRBD2 (6 bases). In germline, CDR1 is SQVTM, CDR2 ANQGSEA. This CDR3 is 13 amino acids long. Trimming cost V 5 bases and J 0 bases, with 9 bases left between them. CDR3 loop: CSVRRGSTDTQYF. The CDR3 nucleotides read TGCAGCGTTCGGCGGGGAAGCACAGATACGCAGTATTTT.

The gene calls are TRBV19 and TRBJ2-7, with 9 positions matching TRBD1. V lost 4 bases and J lost 5; bases outside the gene matches: 3. CDR3 length: 13 residues. Germline CDR1 is LNHDA and CDR2 is SQIVND (reference sequence). The CDR3 spells CASSKDRGNEQYF. The DNA of the CDR3 is TGTGCCAGTAGTAAGGACAGGGGTAACGAGCAGTACTTC.

The J gene is TRBJ1-5, the V gene TRBV18, with TRBD1 matching over 9 bases. The germline V gene encodes CDR1 KGHSH and CDR2 LQKENI. V was clipped by 1 base and J by 7 bases; unmatched bases: 8. This CDR3 is built from 16 residues. The CDR3 spells CASSPRGDRVGQPQHF. DNA for the CDR3: TGTGCCAGCTCACCACGGGGGGACAGGGTTGGCCAGCCCCAGCATTTT.

V is TRBV7-2 and J is TRBJ1-1; perhaps TRBD1 as D (5 bases). CDR1 is SGHTA and CDR2 is FQGNSA in the germline V gene. V was cut by 1 base and J by 4 bases, with 10 bases left in between. The CDR3 spans 14 residues. The CDR3 loop reads CASSLDWDGTEAFF. CDR3 nucleotide sequence: TGTGCCAGCAGCTTAGACTGGGACGGCACTGAAGCTTTCTTT.

The chain has TRBV27 and TRBJ2-1, with a weak D call TRBD2 (5 bases). Germline CDR1 is MNHEY and CDR2 is SMNVEV (reference sequence). Trimming shortened V by 0 bases and J by 8 bases, and 11 bases separated the two germline ends. The CDR3 loop spans 14 amino acids. The CDR3 protein is CASSLSHSSDEQFF. The CDR3 bases are TGTGCCAGCAGTTTATCCCACAGTAGCGATGAGCAGTTCTTC.

The V and J genes are TRBV29-1 and TRBJ2-5, with 8 bases identical to TRBD2. The CDR3 consists of 13 residues. Germline CDR1 is SQVTM and CDR2 is ANQGSEA. In nucleotides, the CDR3 is TGCAGTGGGGGACTAGGGTTGTTAAAGACCCAGTACTTC. It specifies CSGGLGLLKTQYF.

V and J are TRBV5-1 and TRBJ1-4, with no clear D. This CDR3 region has 15 residues. Germline V gives CDR1 SGHRS, CDR2 YFSETQ. The V gene lost 4 bases and the J gene lost 0 bases, with 10 bases spanning the gap. CDR3: CASSGVGATNEKLFF. CDR3 in DNA: TGCGCCAGCAGCGGGGTCGGGGCAACTAATGAAAAACTGTTTTTT. The full variable domain, with the rest looked up from reference TRBV5-1 and TRBJ1-4, is KAGVTQTPRYLIKTRGQQVTLSCSPISGHRSVSWYQQTPGQGLQFLFEYFSETQRNKGNFPGRFSGRQFSNSRSEMNVSTLELGDSALYLCASSGVGATNEKLFFGSGTQLSVL.

This chain joins TRBV18 and TRBJ2-7, with D hard to call. V lost 0 bases, J lost 5 bases, and 8 bases lay in between. This CDR3 is built from 13 residues. Germline V gene sequence: CDR1 KGHSH, CDR2 LQKENI. CDR3 region: CASSPPALNEQYF. Written as DNA, the CDR3 is TGTGCCAGCTCACCACCGGCCCTCAACGAGCAGTACTTC.

The rearrangement links TRBV3-1 (or the pseudogene TRBV3-2) to TRBJ1-4, with TRBD1 as a possible D gene (5 bases). V dropped 4 bases and J dropped 0 bases, with 12 bases sitting between them. The CDR3 is made up of 16 amino acids. The V gene's germline CDR1 is LGHDT and CDR2 YNNKEL (reference sequence). The chain's CDR3 is CASSPGPSATNEKLFF. CDR3 DNA sequence: TGTGCCAGCAGCCCGGGACCAAGTGCAACTAATGAAAAACTGTTTTTT.

V and J are TRBV19 and TRBJ2-3; D may match TRBD1 or TRBD2 (6 bases each). From germline, CDR1 is LNHDA and CDR2 SQIVND (reference sequence). Trimming shortened V by 7 bases and J by 0 bases, and 14 bases separated the two germline ends. The CDR3 is 15 residues long. The CDR3 region has the DNA TGTGCCAGTAACACGGGGGCTTTTAGCACAGATACGCAGTATTTT. Amino acids: CASNTGAFSTDTQYF.

CDR3 DNA sequence: TGTGCCAGCAGCTCACTCCTTCATGGACAGCAAAAGGGGCCCTCCTACGAGCAGTACTTC. Residues: CASSSLLHGQQKGPSYEQYF. The chain employs TRBV6-6 and TRBJ2-7; D might be TRBD1 (6 bases). Germline CDR1 reads MNHNY; CDR2 reads SVGAGI (reference sequence). The CDR3 runs to 20 residues. V was clipped by 6 bases and J by 0 bases, with 30 bases between them.

The chain is built from TRBV7-9 and TRBJ1-6, with D uncertain. Germline CDR1 SEHNR, CDR2 FQNEAQ (reference sequence). The CDR3 loop spans 13 amino acids. The V and J ends lost 11 bases and 7 bases respectively, with 15 bases between them. CDR3 sequence (DNA): TGTGCCGTCTCCCGCCTTGGGAATTCACCCCTCCACTTT. This sequence encodes CAVSRLGNSPLHF.

This clone was observed a few times. Other DNA sequences of this sample code for an identical CDR3. This rearrangement joins TRBV20-1 to TRBJ1-2; no firm D call. Deletions cut 0 bases from V and 5 bases from J, with 4 bases between. The CDR3 is made up of 11 amino acids. The germline CDR1 and CDR2 sequences are DFQATT and SNEGSKA (reference sequence). CDR3: CSARDGYGYTF. In DNA, the CDR3 is TGCAGTGCTAGAGATGGGTATGGCTACACCTTC.

The V call is TRBV2, the J call TRBJ1-1; D is unresolved. The CDR3 extends over 11 amino acids. Germline V gives CDR1 SNHLY, CDR2 FYNNEI. The CDR3 nucleotides are TGTGCAATCATGGAGAGGCCTGAAGCTTTCTTT. Its translation is CAIMERPEAFF.

The chain links TRBV28 to TRBJ2-7; tentatively, D is TRBD1 or TRBD2 (5 bases each). V was shortened by 5 bases and J by 6 bases, with 17 bases between the two germline ends. This CDR3 spans 14 amino acids. Germline V CDR1 and CDR2: MDHEN, SYDVKM. This chain's CDR3 is CASSPGGSEGEQYF. The DNA of the CDR3 is TGTGCCAGCAGTCCTGGGGGTAGCGAGGGCGAGCAGTACTTC.